The 27 T cell receptor beta chains listed next were all sequenced from one sample in a study of OX40 agonist ivuxolimab in advanced cancers. The assay was immunoSEQ multiplex PCR, and TCRdb's table has in-frame clones only and misses some. Altogether 20,000 to 25,000 clones are present, over 70% being singletons, with the ten largest covering about 9.6%. Sequencing was performed on CD4+ or CD8+ T cells sorted from blood, taken in a trial of the OX40 agonist ivuxolimab. These receptors all come from an adult with an advanced solid tumor such as melanoma, head and neck, liver or kidney cancer.

This sequence joins TRBV29-1 and TRBJ2-1, with 9 bases identical to TRBD2. The germline gives CDR1 SQVTM, CDR2 ANQGSEA. This CDR3 has 15 amino acids. V lost 2 bases, J lost 8 bases, and 10 bases stayed unmatched. For the CDR3, the DNA is TGCAGCGTTGAAATCGTGGCGGGAGGGCCCGATGAGCAGTTCTTC. The encoded protein is CSVEIVAGGPDEQFF.

This chain joins TRBV9 and TRBJ1-1, with D perhaps matching TRBD1 (5 bases). The V and J ends lost 1 base and 4 bases respectively, with 26 bases between them. The CDR3 sequence is 19 residues long. CDR1 is SGDLS, CDR2 YYNGEE, per germline. CDR3 loop: CASSVPDILDPRSGTEAFF. The CDR3 region has the DNA TGTGCCAGCAGCGTACCGGACATATTAGATCCCCGATCCGGCACTGAAGCTTTCTTT.

The V call is TRBV2, the J call TRBJ2-1; D perhaps matches TRBD2 (5 bases). V lost 8 bases and J 1 base, leaving 6 bases between the germline ends. Germline V gene sequence: CDR1 SNHLY, CDR2 FYNNEI. The CDR3 loop spans 12 amino acids. The CDR3 DNA is TGTGCCAGCGGACTGTCCTACAATGAGCAGTTCTTC. Its protein product is CASGLSYNEQFF.

The chain is built from TRBV19 and TRBJ2-7, with 12 bases fitting TRBD2. J was trimmed by 3 bases and V by 6 bases; bases with no gene match: 3. This CDR3 comprises 14 residues. Germline V gene lookup returns CDR1 LNHDA and CDR2 SQIVND (reference sequence). The CDR3 nucleotides are TGTGCCAGTAGACGGACTAGCGGGAACTACGAGCAGTACTTC. This codes for CASRRTSGNYEQYF.

The chain joins TRBV7-9 to TRBJ2-7, with unresolved D. CDR3 length: 13 amino acids. Germline V gene lookup returns CDR1 SEHNR and CDR2 FQNEAQ (reference sequence). Trimming shortened V by 2 bases and J by 7 bases, and 12 bases separated the two germline ends. This CDR3 reads CASSLSLVGEQYF. The CDR3 DNA reads as TGTGCCAGCAGCTTATCCCTTGTGGGGGAGCAGTACTTC.

Turning to this clone: One end of the junction does not line up with germline, which may come from a read error. The chain uses TRBV5-1 and TRBJ2-1, with TRBD1 identical over 8 bases. The CDR3 is 13 amino acids. Germline V gene sequence: CDR1 SGHRS, CDR2 YFSETQ. This CDR3 is CASNVDRVNGQFF. DNA of the CDR3: TGCGCCAGCAACGTGGACAGGGTCAATGGGCAGTTCTTC.

The chain joins TRBV19 to TRBJ2-7; 7 bases are shared with TRBD2. With 10 bases clipped from V and 5 bases from J, the junction kept 11 bases outside the gene matches. Germline CDR1 and CDR2: LNHDA and SQIVND (reference sequence). The CDR3 has 13 amino acids. The CDR3, as DNA: TGTGCCACTTCCCCGACTAGCTACAACGAGCAGTACTTC. This sequence encodes CATSPTSYNEQYF. Combining the CDR3 with reference TRBV19 and TRBJ2-7 gives the whole variable domain DGGITQSPKYLFRKEGQNVTLSCEQNLNHDAMYWYRQDPGQGLRLIYYSQIVNDFQKGDIAEGYSVSREKKESFPLTVTSAQKNPTAFYLCATSPTSYNEQYFGPGTRLTVT.

This clone was detected a few times. This chain joins TRBV29-1 and TRBJ1-1; D unclear. There are 13 residues in the CDR3. Trimming removed 4 bases at V and 1 base at J, with 10 bases between. The V gene's germline CDR1 is SQVTM and CDR2 ANQGSEA. CDR3 DNA: TGCAGCGTTGTTAAAGGTGGGAACACTGAAGCTTTCTTT. Its protein product is CSVVKGGNTEAFF.

J is TRBJ1-1 and V is TRBV18; maybe TRBD1 (6 bases). Germline V gives CDR1 KGHSH, CDR2 LQKENI. The CDR3 is 15 amino acids. Trimming took 3 bases from V and 0 from J, leaving 11 bases between them. CDR3 DNA sequence: TGTGCCAGCTCACCGGACAGTTCTATGAACACTGAAGCTTTCTTT. This encodes CASSPDSSMNTEAFF. Complete variable domain (other parts from reference TRBV18 and TRBJ1-1): NAGVMQNPRHLVRRRGQEARLRCSPMKGHSHVYWYRQLPEEGLKFMVYLQKENIIDESGMPKERFSAEFPKEGPSILRIQQVVRGDSAAYFCASSPDSSMNTEAFFGQGTRLTVV.

V and J are TRBV10-3 and TRBJ2-3; D is perhaps TRBD1 (6 bases). Germline CDR1 ENHRY, CDR2 SYGVKD. The CDR3 covers 15 residues. V was pared by 3 bases and J by 1 base, with 11 bases between. DNA of the CDR3: TGTGCCATCAGTGACACAGGGTCGGGCACAGATACGCAGTATTTT. This encodes CAISDTGSGTDTQYF.

V is TRBV5-1 and J is TRBJ2-1; no reliable D call. CDR1 and CDR2 (germline): SGHRS, YFSETQ. The ends were cut back, 0 bases at V and 0 bases at J, with 10 bases in the middle. The CDR3 loop spans 16 amino acids. CDR3 bases: TGCGCCAGCAGCTTGGTTGCAAGGAGCTCCTACAATGAGCAGTTCTTC. Its translation is CASSLVARSSYNEQFF.

V usage is TRBV4-2 and J usage is TRBJ1-5; unclear D gene. Germline loops: CDR1 LGHNA, CDR2 YNFKEQ. Trimming took off 1 base at V and 6 bases at J, with 13 bases between the two ends. The CDR3 runs 15 residues. Here the CDR3 reads CASSQGMGSRQPQHF. CDR3 DNA sequence: TGTGCCAGCAGCCAAGGAATGGGGTCCCGTCAGCCCCAGCATTTT.

J is TRBJ2-5 and V is TRBV7-8; 7 nucleotides agree with TRBD2. In germline, CDR1 is SGHVS, CDR2 FQNEAQ. The V gene end was trimmed by 1 base and the J gene end by 3 bases; junction bases not matched to a gene: 2. The CDR3 runs to 14 residues. DNA of the CDR3: TGTGCCAGCAGCTTAGGTCTAGCGGAAGAGACCCAGTACTTC. Translating gives CASSLGLAEETQYF. Full variable domain (outside the CDR3, taken from reference TRBV7-8 and TRBJ2-5): GAGVSQSPRYKVAKRGQDVALRCDPISGHVSLFWYQQALGQGPEFLTYFQNEAQLDKSGLPSDRFFAERPEGSVSTLKIQRTQQEDSAVYLCASSLGLAEETQYFGPGTRLLVL.

The chain uses TRBV21-1 and TRBJ2-2; the D call TRBD2 from the table was never checked on the DNA. TRBV21-1 counts as a pseudogene. The length of the CDR3 is 16 residues. The CDR3 loop is CASPGEREVEGGELFF. The DNA for the CDR3 is TGTGCCAGCCCGGGAGAGCGGGAGGTTGAAGGCGGGGAGCTGTTTTTT.

V and J are TRBV5-4 and TRBJ1-1; D is undetermined. The ends were cut back, 3 bases at V and 4 bases at J, with 13 bases in the middle. The V gene's germline CDR1 is SGHNT and CDR2 YYREEE (reference sequence). The CDR3 is made up of 14 amino acids. The CDR3 DNA reads TGTGCCAGCAGCTCCCGGGGAATGATCACTGAAGCTTTCTTT. Amino acid sequence: CASSSRGMITEAFF.

The V and J genes are TRBV27 and TRBJ1-6; 10 bases fit TRBD1. V gave up 4 bases and J gave up 8 bases; unmatched junction bases: 2. CDR3 length: 14 residues. The germline gives CDR1 MNHEY, CDR2 SMNVEV (reference sequence). The CDR3 DNA follows: TGTGCCAGCAGTTACGACAGGGGGCATTCACCCCTCCACTTT. This gives the protein CASSYDRGHSPLHF.

This clone has just a few counts. This chain uses TRBV10-1 with TRBJ2-7, with 10 bases matching TRBD2. The J segment lost 5 bases and the V segment lost 9 bases, leaving 10 bases of the junction unmatched. The germline CDR1 and CDR2 sequences are WNHNN and SYGVQD (reference sequence). The length of the CDR3 is 14 residues. The CDR3 sequence is CARGASGRDDEQYF. For the CDR3, the DNA is TGCGCCAGGGGGGCTAGCGGGAGAGACGACGAGCAGTACTTC.

The chain couples TRBV29-1 to TRBJ2-3; D uncertain. In germline, CDR1 is SQVTM, CDR2 ANQGSEA. This CDR3 has 13 residues. The V gene lost 4 bases and the J gene lost 7 bases, with 15 bases spanning the gap. CDR3 sequence: CSVGTVVLYTQYF. The CDR3 DNA sequence: TGCAGCGTTGGAACCGTCGTGTTGTATACGCAGTATTTT.

The chain recombines TRBV9 with TRBJ2-3; D might be TRBD2 (6 bases). The V gene lost 0 bases and the J gene lost 8 bases, with 13 bases spanning the gap. The CDR3 loop spans 14 amino acids. Germline V gives CDR1 SGDLS, CDR2 YYNGEE. The CDR3: CASSVAGGSGTQYF. The CDR3, as DNA: TGTGCCAGCAGCGTAGCTGGAGGGTCTGGTACGCAGTATTTT.

The chain uses TRBV28 and TRBJ1-2, with unresolved D. Germline V gene lookup returns CDR1 MDHEN and CDR2 SYDVKM. Deletions cut 6 bases from V and 8 bases from J, with 16 bases between. The CDR3 is made up of 13 amino acids. In nucleotides, the CDR3 is TGTGCCAGCAGCTGGCCGGGCTTTAAAGGCTACACCTTC. Encoded protein: CASSWPGFKGYTF.

This clone was picked up one time. The chain couples TRBV7-9 to TRBJ1-5; D is unclear. The CDR3 runs to 13 residues. Germline V gene data show CDR1 as SEHNR and CDR2 as FQNEAQ (reference sequence). Trimming took 1 base from V and 5 from J, leaving 6 bases between them. Here the CDR3 DNA reads TGTGCCAGCAGCTTAGACCGGGATCAGCCCCAGCATTTT. This translates into CASSLDRDQPQHF.

This clone was found once. This rearrangement joins TRBV27 to TRBJ2-7; 8 positions agree with TRBD1. V dropped 0 bases and J dropped 2; count of bases not matched to a gene: 3. The CDR3 sequence is 15 residues long. Germline-derived CDR1 and CDR2 are MNHEY and SMNVEV (reference sequence). Written as DNA, the CDR3 is TGTGCCAGCAGTTTATCAGGGGGACAGGCCTACGAGCAGTACTTC. Its protein is CASSLSGGQAYEQYF.

This clone occurred once. The V call is TRBV5-4, the J call TRBJ2-7; D gene unclear. Per the germline V gene, CDR1 is SGHNT and CDR2 is YYREEE (reference sequence). This CDR3 comprises 14 residues. V lost 0 bases to trimming and J lost 5 bases, with 12 bases between them. CDR3 in DNA: TGTGCCAGCAGCTTGGCTAAAAAGCCTAACGAGCAGTACTTC. Encoded protein: CASSLAKKPNEQYF. Full variable domain (remainder filled in from reference TRBV5-4 and TRBJ2-7): ETGVTQSPTHLIKTRGQQVTLRCSSQSGHNTVSWYQQALGQGPQFIFQYYREEENGRGNFPPRFSGLQFPNYSSELNVNALELDDSALYLCASSLAKKPNEQYFGPGTRLTVT.

The chain has TRBV19 and TRBJ2-1; maybe TRBD2 (6 bases). V lost 0 bases and J 7 bases, leaving 7 bases between the germline ends. CDR1 is LNHDA, CDR2 SQIVND, per germline (reference sequence). There are 13 residues in the CDR3. CDR3 sequence (DNA): TGTGCCAGTAGTATAGACCGGGAGAATGAGCAGTTCTTC. Protein: CASSIDRENEQFF.

This chain links TRBV5-1 with TRBJ1-2; D unresolved. Germline V gene data show CDR1 as SGHRS and CDR2 as YFSETQ. This CDR3 region has 13 residues. V was trimmed by 2 bases and J by 8 bases, leaving 13 bases between them. CDR3 protein: CASSFQPDGGYTF. The CDR3 DNA is TGCGCCAGCAGCTTCCAGCCAGATGGGGGCTACACCTTC.

The CDR3 loop reads CASSYEQLATNEKLFF. CDR3 in DNA: TGTGCCAGCAGTTACGAACAGCTTGCAACTAATGAAAAACTGTTTTTT. The chain is built from TRBV6-6 and TRBJ1-4; D gene ambiguous. The CDR3 consists of 16 residues. Germline V lookup: CDR1 MNHNY, CDR2 SVGAGI (reference sequence). Trimming took off 2 bases at V and 0 bases at J, with 10 bases between the two ends.

The chain couples TRBV7-6 to TRBJ2-7; 8 bases match TRBD2. CDR1 SGHVS and CDR2 FNYEAQ come from the germline V gene. V gave up 8 bases and J gave up 0 bases; unmatched junction bases: 6. The CDR3 runs 14 residues. CDR3 bases: TGTGCCAGCGGGACTAGAGGGAGCTCCTACGAGCAGTACTTC. As protein: CASGTRGSSYEQYF.